This T cell receptor (beta chain) stems from a study of tumor-infiltrating lymphocytes in primary liver carcinoma. The overall study: Patients' primary liver carcinoma was surgically resected. The study included patients who were men and women aged 30 to 69 years.

In addition to blood RNA drawn from unsorted whole blood, germline DNA was extracted. Study findings and constraints: A significantly higher top-250-clone fraction was recorded for tumors than for blood (p = 0.039). In tumor-adjacent and tumor-blood pairs, overlap was lower than in tumor region pairs.

TCR beta cDNA was reverse-transcribed from roughly 0.45 ug of total RNA. The reaction used a constant-region primer and ProtoScript II reverse transcriptase. Investigators got TCR beta libraries out of three nested multiplex PCR rounds, done with slightly modified ARM-PCR. Each of the first two PCR rounds ran approximately 11 cycles with TRBV1-TRBV30 forward and C-beta reverse primers. Via MiXCR, TCRdb re-called the multiplex PCR reads, giving one row per CDR3 protein. The sample carries fewer than 400,000 distinct CDR3 sequences, roughly three fifths recorded once. There are 17 residues in the CDR3. Trimming at V came to 5 bases and at J to 1 base, leaving 11 bases not matched to a gene. Germline V gene sequence: CDR1 SGHAT, CDR2 FQNNGV. The sample holds many counts of this clonotype. No antigen is known for it.

Specimen: peripheral blood. The clonotype was recovered from a woman aged 25 to 45 with primary liver carcinoma and hepatitis B virus infection. The chain uses TRBV11-2 and TRBJ2-1, with 7 bases lining up with TRBD2. CDR3 nucleotides: TGTGCCAGCAGCCTGCGGGGGTGGGAGTGGTCCTACAATGAGCAGTTCTTC. It yields the protein CASSLRGWEWSYNEQFF. Based on the CDR3 plus reference TRBV11-2 and TRBJ2-1, the full variable domain is EAGVAQSPRYKIIEKRQSVAFWCNPISGHATLYWYQQILGQGPKLLIQFQNNGVVDDSQLPKDRFSAERLKGVDSTLKIQPAKLEDSAVYLCASSLRGWEWSYNEQFFGPGTRLTVL.